This is a list of T cell receptor beta chains from one sample in a study of T cell responses to AZD1222 COVID-19 vaccine. Generated by immunoSEQ multiplex PCR, the TCRdb table keeps only in-frame clones and is missing some. The sample yields about 120,000 clones, 80% to 90% seen once. Sequenced material: peripheral blood, taken 28 days after the second AZD1222 dose. Source of these receptors: an adult who received the AZD1222 COVID-19 vaccine. The CDR3 runs from the conserved cysteine through the conserved F or W. D genes are given only for firm matches. Clone size appears in some rows only: once, few, many, or a class for an expanded clone.

CDR3 protein	CDR3 DNA	CDR3 length	clone size	V gene	J gene	D gene
CSAPKRDTQYF	TGCAGTGCTCCGAAACGAGATACGCAGTATTTT	11	-	TRBV20-1	TRBJ2-3	-
CASSPEEFGNTIYF	TGTGCCAGCTCACCGGAAGAATTCGGAAACACCATATATTTT	14	-	TRBV18	TRBJ1-3	-
CAWKTSGNTGELFF	TGTGCCTGGAAAACTAGCGGGAACACCGGGGAGCTGTTTTTT	14	-	TRBV30	TRBJ2-2	TRBD2
CATSGRATEAFF	TGCGCCACCTCAGGGCGGGCCACTGAAGCTTTCTTT	12	once	TRBV10-1	TRBJ1-1	-
CAWLTPGLNGELFF	TGTGCCTGGTTAACTCCGGGACTGAACGGGGAGCTGTTTTTT	14	-	TRBV30	TRBJ2-2	-
CASSEPGRYEQYF	TGTGCCAGCAGTGAGCCCGGACGCTACGAGCAGTACTTC	13	-	TRBV2	TRBJ2-7	-
CASSVGQSEQYF	TGCGCCAGCAGCGTAGGACAATCCGAGCAGTACTTC	12	-	TRBV5-1	TRBJ2-7	-
CASSLSMASPRGEQYF	TGTGCCAGCAGTTTATCGATGGCGAGCCCTCGAGGGGAGCAGTACTTC	16	-	TRBV27	TRBJ2-7	-
CASSHPKGMTGELFF	TGTGCCAGCAGCCACCCCAAGGGGATGACCGGGGAGCTGTTTTTT	15	-	TRBV3-1/TRBV3-2	TRBJ2-2	-
CASSLRTFATNEKLFF	TGTGCCAGCAGCCTCCGGACGTTTGCAACTAATGAAAAACTGTTTTTT	16	once	TRBV3-1/TRBV3-2	TRBJ1-4	-
CASRSPWAQPQHF	TGTGCCAGCAGGTCTCCATGGGCTCAGCCCCAGCATTTT	13	-	TRBV28	TRBJ1-5	-
CASSSTGAGNTIYF	TGCGCCAGCAGCTCGACAGGGGCTGGAAACACCATATATTTT	14	-	TRBV5-1	TRBJ1-3	TRBD1
CASRGRATDTQYF	TGTGCCAGTAGAGGCAGGGCCACAGATACGCAGTATTTT	13	-	TRBV19	TRBJ2-3	-
CASSIPQAPSGANVLTF	TGTGCCAGCAGCATACCACAGGCGCCCTCTGGGGCCAACGTCCTGACTTTC	17	once	TRBV9	TRBJ2-6	-
CASSSDRDYGYTF	TGTGCCAGCAGCTCCGACAGGGATTATGGCTACACCTTC	13	once	TRBV11-3	TRBJ1-2	TRBD1
CASSPQGSGANVLTF	TGTGCCAGCTCACCACAGGGGTCCGGGGCCAACGTCCTGACTTTC	15	-	TRBV18	TRBJ2-6	-
CASTVTGGGEAFF	TGTGCCAGTACTGTGACAGGGGGAGGTGAAGCTTTCTTT	13	-	TRBV19	TRBJ1-1	TRBD1
CASSHTGQTSWGETQYF	TGTGCCAGCAGCCACACGGGACAGACTTCCTGGGGGGAGACCCAGTACTTC	17	-	TRBV2	TRBJ2-5	TRBD1
CASRLGQGNNSPLHF	TGCGCCAGCAGGCTTGGACAGGGTAATAATTCACCCCTCCACTTT	15	-	TRBV5-1	TRBJ1-6	TRBD1
CASSGLAAANEQFF	TGTGCCAGCTCGGGACTAGCGGCGGCCAATGAGCAGTTCTTC	14	-	TRBV6-5	TRBJ2-1	TRBD2
CASSTGQAFNEKLFF	TGTGCCAGCAGCACAGGACAGGCGTTTAATGAAAAACTGTTTTTT	15	-	TRBV5-4	TRBJ1-4	TRBD1
CASSLGQRNYYGYTF	TGTGCCAGCAGCTTGGGACAGAGAAACTACTATGGCTACACCTTC	15	-	TRBV5-5	TRBJ1-2	-
CASSFFTGPTEAFF	TGTGCCAGCAGCTTCTTTACAGGGCCCACTGAAGCTTTCTTT	14	-	TRBV11-2	TRBJ1-1	-
CASSTPGSPRYGYTF	TGTGCCAGCAGCACCCCAGGGAGTCCCCGTTATGGCTACACCTTC	15	-	TRBV11-2	TRBJ1-2	-
CASSRYEQYF	TGTGCCAGCAGCCGATACGAGCAGTACTTC	10	-	TRBV6-2/TRBV6-3	TRBJ2-7	-
CASSPGRLRGQVF	TGTGCCAGCAGCCCCGGGCGCCTGAGGGGGCAGGTCTTC	13	-	TRBV28	TRBJ2-1	TRBD1
CASSLDFGLAGIQYF	TGTGCCAGCAGCTTAGATTTTGGGCTAGCGGGAATTCAGTATTTT	15	-	TRBV11-2	TRBJ2-3	TRBD2